This T cell receptor beta chain was captured by sequencing in a study of T cells expressing NK-cell markers. General study results and limits: One observes that, in a handful of donors, these clonotypes were also the leading ones within the CD3+CD56-NKG2C+ fraction. It remained uncertain whether the expanded NKG2C+ T cell clones were specific for HCMV antigens.

About this clonotype: What it binds is unknown.

The authors generated TCR beta cDNA through 5'RACE template switching with UMIs. TCRdb reprocessed the 5' RACE reads; each CDR3 protein has one entry and no DNA is given. Its clone listing holds 25,000 to 35,000 distinct CDR3 sequences. The clonotype comes from a woman between 18 and 69 years old in good health. Sequencing input: blood T cells: a sorted CD56 or NKG2C T cell subset, CD4+ or CD8+ T cells, or bulk PBMC T cells (not recorded which).

The CDR3 here is CASNYWGGKNTEAFF. The chain couples TRBV5-1 to TRBJ1-1; TCRdb's D call, TRBD1, is unchecked because there is no DNA. CDR1 and CDR2 (germline): SGHRS, YFSETQ. The CDR3 has 15 amino acids.